The 25 T cell receptor beta chains reported below all come from one sample, sequenced in a study of T cell responses to AZD1222 COVID-19 vaccine. The assay was immunoSEQ multiplex PCR, and TCRdb's table has in-frame clones only and misses some. The top ten hold 1.6% of the sample, which has some 180,000 clones, 94% seen once. Sequenced material: peripheral blood, taken 28 days after the second AZD1222 dose. The source of these receptors is an adult who received the AZD1222 COVID-19 vaccine.

The chain employs TRBV6-5 and TRBJ1-1; unclear D gene. The V gene lost 6 bases and the J gene lost 4 bases, with 12 bases spanning the gap. Germline-derived CDR1 and CDR2 are MNHEY and SVGAGI. The CDR3 has 13 residues. CDR3 in DNA: TGTGCCAGCAGCTCCGGGAGCTTCACTGAAGCTTTCTTT. It codes for CASSSGSFTEAFF.

The chain links TRBV7-2 to TRBJ1-5; no reliable D call. Germline loops: CDR1 SGHTA, CDR2 FQGNSA. Trimming cost V 1 base and J 4 bases, with 2 bases left between them. The CDR3 runs 12 residues. CDR3 in amino acids: CASSLENQPQHF. The CDR3 DNA follows: TGTGCCAGCAGCTTAGAGAATCAGCCCCAGCATTTT.

The chain uses TRBV27 and TRBJ2-7; D might be TRBD2 (5 bases). The V end lost 5 bases, the J end lost 5 bases, and 10 bases lay between the germline ends. Germline V lookup: CDR1 MNHEY, CDR2 SMNVEV (reference sequence). The CDR3 loop spans 12 amino acids. CDR3 coding DNA: TGTGCCAGCAGTCCGGGGTACCACGAGCAGTACTTC. Translation gives CASSPGYHEQYF.

The rearrangement uses TRBV7-9 and TRBJ1-1; a possible D gene is TRBD1 (6 bases). The length of the CDR3 is 16 residues. V lost 0 bases and J 4 bases, leaving 15 bases between the germline ends. In germline, CDR1 is SEHNR, CDR2 FQNEAQ (reference sequence). The CDR3 spells CASSLARVKGGTEAFF. The CDR3 DNA sequence: TGTGCCAGCAGCTTAGCGCGAGTAAAGGGGGGCACTGAAGCTTTCTTT.

In nucleotides, the CDR3 is TGTGCCAGCAGCTCGACAGTGCTCACAGATACGCAGTATTTT. As protein: CASSSTVLTDTQYF. V usage is TRBV7-2 and J usage is TRBJ2-3, with a possible D match to TRBD1 (5 bases). The CDR3 consists of 14 residues. V lost 4 bases and J lost 2, with 10 bases in between. The germline CDR1 and CDR2 sequences are SGHTA and FQGNSA.

The V call is TRBV2, the J call TRBJ1-6; D is ambiguous. The V gene lost 6 bases and the J gene lost 4 bases, with 7 bases spanning the gap. The length of the CDR3 is 13 residues. In germline, CDR1 is SNHLY, CDR2 FYNNEI. The CDR3 spells CASRVGYNSPLHF. The DNA for the CDR3 is TGTGCCAGCAGAGTGGGTTATAATTCACCCCTCCACTTT.

This chain uses TRBV2 with TRBJ1-6, with D possibly being TRBD1 (5 bases). The germline V and J ends were trimmed by 6 bases and 9 bases, with 15 bases remaining between them. CDR3 length equals 14 residues. Germline-derived CDR1 and CDR2 are SNHLY and FYNNEI. This chain's CDR3 is CASRGGQIPSPLHF. The CDR3, as DNA: TGTGCCAGCAGGGGAGGACAAATCCCTTCACCCCTCCACTTT.

The chain uses TRBV11-2 and TRBJ2-2; TRBD2 agrees at 11 bases. V was pared by 5 bases and J by 4 bases, with 3 bases of the junction left unmatched. Germline lookup yields CDR1 SGHAT and CDR2 FQNNGV. The CDR3 has 15 amino acids. CDR3 sequence (DNA): TGTGCCAGCAGCCCCGGACTAGCGGGCACCGGGGAGCTGTTTTTT. This translates into CASSPGLAGTGELFF.

The chain is built from TRBV18 and TRBJ1-5; 9 bases are shared with TRBD1. The junction had 5 bases not matched to a gene; V was cut back by 3 bases and J by 5 bases. CDR3 length: 15 amino acids. Germline CDR1 and CDR2: KGHSH and LQKENI. This chain's CDR3 is CASSPGTGRDQPQHF. In nucleotides, the CDR3 is TGTGCCAGCTCACCGGGGACAGGGCGAGATCAGCCCCAGCATTTT.

The chain combines TRBV5-4 with TRBJ2-2; weak D call: TRBD2 (7 bases). Germline CDR1 and CDR2: SGHNT and YYREEE (reference sequence). The CDR3 spans 15 residues. Trimming stripped 4 bases from V and 1 base from J, with 11 bases between. The CDR3 is CASSQGGVNTGELFF. CDR3 nucleotides: TGTGCCAGCAGCCAAGGGGGGGTGAACACCGGGGAGCTGTTTTTT.

J is TRBJ2-1 and V is TRBV9; the D gene could be TRBD1 or TRBD2 (5 bases each). This CDR3 contains 14 residues. V was cut by 0 bases and J by 7 bases, with 11 bases left in between. In germline, CDR1 is SGDLS, CDR2 YYNGEE. CDR3 loop: CASSVGEWGNEQFF. The CDR3 DNA follows: TGTGCCAGCAGCGTAGGAGAGTGGGGGAATGAGCAGTTCTTC.

This rearrangement joins TRBV6-1 to TRBJ2-1; TRBD2 aligns across 10 bases. Trimming at V came to 2 bases and at J to 8 bases, leaving 6 bases not matched to a gene. CDR1 is MNHNS, CDR2 SASEGT, per germline. The CDR3 is 15 amino acids. The CDR3 sequence is CASSETGLAIDEQFF. CDR3 coding DNA: TGTGCCAGCAGTGAAACGGGACTAGCGATCGATGAGCAGTTCTTC.

Concerning this clone: This same CDR3 is encoded by further DNA sequences in the sample. CDR3 DNA sequence: TGTGCCAGCTCACCACGGGCCGAGTATGGCTACACCTTC. Residues: CASSPRAEYGYTF. The gene calls are TRBV18 and TRBJ1-2; D gene ambiguous. Deletions cut 1 base from V and 5 bases from J, with 8 bases between. CDR1 is KGHSH and CDR2 is LQKENI in the germline V gene. This CDR3 has 13 residues.

The CDR3 is CASSSELAGGPYEQYF. As DNA, the CDR3 is TGTGCCAGCAGCTCCGAACTAGCGGGGGGCCCCTACGAGCAGTACTTC. This rearrangement joins TRBV7-2 to TRBJ2-7, with 12 bases that match TRBD2. After removal of 4 bases from V and 2 bases from J, the junction contained 6 bases not matched to a gene. The CDR3 covers 16 residues. Germline V gives CDR1 SGHTA, CDR2 FQGNSA.

This chain links TRBV5-1 with TRBJ2-3; the D is unclear. Germline lookup yields CDR1 SGHRS and CDR2 YFSETQ. The CDR3 sequence is 14 residues long. Trimming took off 0 bases at V and 0 bases at J, with 5 bases between the two ends. In DNA, the CDR3 is TGCGCCAGCAGCTTGGTAGCTAGCACAGATACGCAGTATTTT. Its translation is CASSLVASTDTQYF.

The gene calls are TRBV4-3 and TRBJ1-5, with 9 bases lining up with TRBD1. The length of the CDR3 is 18 residues. The germline V gene encodes CDR1 LGHNA and CDR2 YSLEER. V dropped 1 base and J dropped 0; count of bases not matched to a gene: 7. Written as DNA, the CDR3 is TGCGCCAGCAGCCAAGCTACAGGGGGCCCCTATAGCAATCAGCCCCAGCATTTT. Its translation: CASSQATGGPYSNQPQHF.

This sequence joins TRBV9 and TRBJ2-1; the D gene is possibly TRBD2 (5 bases). Germline lookup yields CDR1 SGDLS and CDR2 YYNGEE. This CDR3 has 17 amino acids. Trimming left V 0 bases short and J 5 bases short, with 18 bases between. The CDR3 nucleotides are TGTGCCAGCAGCGTAGTCCCGAGGGCCCCGTTGGACAATGAGCAGTTCTTC. It is translated as CASSVVPRAPLDNEQFF.

The count of this clone is one. The chain joins TRBV27 to TRBJ1-1, with D hard to call. Germline values: CDR1 MNHEY, CDR2 SMNVEV (reference sequence). The CDR3 sequence is 15 residues long. Trimming removed 3 bases at V and 1 base at J, with 12 bases between. The CDR3 here is CASSFDVWENTEAFF. The CDR3 nucleotides read TGTGCCAGCAGTTTCGATGTGTGGGAGAACACTGAAGCTTTCTTT.

The chain employs TRBV2 and TRBJ2-5; 13 bases align to TRBD2. The germline CDR1 and CDR2 sequences are SNHLY and FYNNEI. V lost 7 bases and J lost 1; bases outside the gene matches: 3. This CDR3 has 15 residues. CDR3 region: CASTGTSGAQETQYF. The CDR3 bases are TGTGCCAGCACTGGGACTAGCGGGGCCCAAGAGACCCAGTACTTC.

This clone was detected only once. The chain carries TRBV9 and TRBJ1-2, with D hard to call. CDR1 is SGDLS, CDR2 YYNGEE, per germline. V shed 4 bases and J shed 7 bases, with 14 bases lying between them. The CDR3 totals 13 residues. The CDR3 DNA follows: TGTGCCAGCAGCTTAGGTAGTTCGGGTGGCTACACCTTC. Translation: CASSLGSSGGYTF.

V and J are TRBV12-3 or TRBV12-4 and TRBJ2-7, with D uncertain. The V end was cut by 6 bases, the J end by 4 bases, with 10 bases between. CDR3 size: 12 residues. The CDR3 here is CASSHLPYEQYF. CDR3 coding DNA: TGTGCCAGCAGCCATCTCCCTTACGAGCAGTACTTC.

The chain has TRBV19 and TRBJ1-5; 9 nucleotides line up with TRBD1. The trim removed 5 bases at V and 6 bases at J, leaving 8 bases unmatched. Germline assignment: CDR1 LNHDA and CDR2 SQIVND (reference sequence). The CDR3 has 15 amino acids. The CDR3 protein is CASSLTGGGLQPQHF. As DNA, the CDR3 is TGTGCCAGTAGTCTAACAGGGGGCGGTCTTCAGCCCCAGCATTTT.

The CDR3 protein is CASTIGSRTANTEAFF. CDR3 coding DNA: TGTGCCAGTACTATTGGATCGAGGACAGCGAACACTGAAGCTTTCTTT. The chain uses TRBV19 and TRBJ1-1; D may be TRBD1 (6 bases). The length of the CDR3 is 16 residues. Germline values: CDR1 LNHDA, CDR2 SQIVND (reference sequence). V lost 7 bases, J lost 1 base, and 19 bases lay in between.

The gene calls are TRBV7-9 and TRBJ1-5, with 7 bases that match TRBD1. CDR1 SEHNR and CDR2 FQNEAQ come from the germline V gene (reference sequence). Germline trimming cut 4 bases from V and 6 bases from J; bases unmatched to any gene: 6. This CDR3 region has 14 residues. In nucleotides, the CDR3 is TGTGCCAGCAGCTCGACAGGGCAGGGTCAGCCCCAGCATTTT. Translation: CASSSTGQGQPQHF.

V is TRBV6-6 and J is TRBJ1-3; 7 bases agree with TRBD1. The CDR3 spans 15 residues. CDR1 and CDR2 from the germline V gene are MNHNY and SVGAGI (reference sequence). V lost 7 bases, J lost 0 bases, and 6 bases stayed unmatched. This CDR3 reads CASIPGDSSGNTIYF. The CDR3 DNA reads TGTGCCAGCATACCGGGGGACAGCTCTGGAAACACCATATATTTT.